In this sample, the clone carrying this TCR beta chain turned up a few times. The authors' processing: Quantification of nucleated cells was approximated via reference gene primer amplification. Libraries were prepared by immunoSEQ multiplex PCR; TCRdb keeps only in-frame clonotypes and omits some of them. Clonal size and the V and J genes are those of that table, whereas D and trimming came from the DNA. The sample records roughly 76,000 clones, around 87% being singletons. The sample belongs to a study of blood T cell repertoires in COVID-19. Study-level information: Sites across the United States, Italy and Spain contributed samples from acute and convalescent COVID-19. T cells, B-cell-depleted T cells, or PBMCs supplied cDNA or gDNA.

The CDR3 extends over 13 amino acids. The V gene's germline CDR1 is SGHRS and CDR2 YFSETQ. V was trimmed by 1 base and J by 3 bases, leaving 8 bases between them. Sequencing was carried out using peripheral blood. The chain combines TRBV5-1 with TRBJ2-7, with D hard to call. This clonotype originated in an elderly woman with active or convalescent COVID-19. DNA of the CDR3: TGCGCCAGCAGCTTGCCGACAAGCTACGAGCAGTACTTC. This codes for CASSLPTSYEQYF.